This TCR beta chain was observed in a study of low-dose radiotherapy and immunotherapy resistance in tumors. Stated time point: after trial treatment. Sample treatment: LDRT plus nivolumab, ipilimumab, low-dose cyclophosphamide and aspirin (RACIN trial). A roughly 19-cycle PCR with a constant-region primer and V-primer adapter amplified TCRs. TCRdb redid the calling of the reads with MiXCR, one entry per CDR3 protein. The sample consists of roughly 52,000 distinct CDR3 sequences, approximately 35% of them appearing once. The V gene's germline CDR1 is SEHNR and CDR2 FQNEAQ (reference sequence). The CDR3 sequence is 14 residues long. Trimming left V 5 bases short and J 4 bases short, with 11 bases between.

This specimen consisted of PBMCs, obtained after low-dose radiotherapy plus immunotherapy. V usage is TRBV7-9 and J usage is TRBJ1-4; D may be TRBD1 (6 bases). This clonotype was sampled from a male donor with rectosigmoid adenocarcinoma. The DNA of the CDR3 is TGTGCCAGCAGCCGGACAGAGTTTAATGAAAAACTGTTTTTT. Protein product: CASSRTEFNEKLFF.